This TCR beta chain was profiled in a study of a mutant IDH1 vaccine in newly diagnosed glioma. For the study at large: Either 4-6 weeks after radiotherapy alone or alongside temozolomide, vaccination was begun.

CDR3 length: 14 residues. V was clipped by 5 bases and J by 8 bases, with 17 bases between them. CDR1 is SGHRS and CDR2 is YFSETQ in the germline V gene. Profiled with immunoSEQ multiplex PCR; TCRdb holds only in-frame clones, not every one. The sample carries 25,000 to 35,000 clones, roughly 90% recorded once. Comment on this clone: Its antigen is undetermined.

Noted time point: week 23, last vaccination. The vaccine gave 300 ug of a 20-mer mutant IDH1 peptide subcutaneously per dose. The study enrolled donors with new WHO grade 3 or 4 IDH1-mutant, ATRX-lost astrocytomas. V is TRBV5-1 and J is TRBJ2-4, with D tentatively TRBD1 (5 bases). This clonotype was obtained from a man aged 35 to 55 with glioma. Sequenced here: PBMCs, sampled from a glioma patient whose treatment included an IDH1 peptide vaccine. CDR3 sequence: CASRGQGIVDIQYF. Written as DNA, the CDR3 is TGCGCCAGCAGGGGGCAGGGAATTGTAGACATTCAGTACTTC.